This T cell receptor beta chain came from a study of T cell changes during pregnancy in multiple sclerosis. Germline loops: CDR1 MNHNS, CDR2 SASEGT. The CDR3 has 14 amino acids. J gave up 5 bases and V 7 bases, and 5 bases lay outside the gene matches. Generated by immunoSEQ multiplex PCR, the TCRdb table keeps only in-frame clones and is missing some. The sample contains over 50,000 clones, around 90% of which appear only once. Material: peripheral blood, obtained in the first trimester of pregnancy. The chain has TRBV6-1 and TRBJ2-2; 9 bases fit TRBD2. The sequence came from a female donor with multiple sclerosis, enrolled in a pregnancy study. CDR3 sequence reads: CASKAGGPTGELFF. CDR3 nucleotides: TGTGCCAGCAAAGCGGGAGGACCAACCGGGGAGCTGTTTTTT.